The T cell receptor beta chain under discussion was sequenced for a study of blood T cell repertoires in COVID-19. In the study overall: T cells, B-cell-depleted T cells, or PBMCs supplied cDNA or gDNA.

Study processing details: Reference gene primer amplification gave nucleated cell count estimates. TCRdb keeps only in-frame clones here, not all; method: immunoSEQ multiplex PCR. V and J calls and clone size are copied from that table; D and trimming were computed from the DNA. Of about 240,000 clones listed, roughly 86% were seen once; the top ten hold 3.3%. Individuals drawn from 24 US areas were roughly 18 to 95 years old. V was pared by 0 bases and J by 6 bases, with 4 bases of the junction left unmatched. The CDR3 consists of 14 residues. The germline V gene has CDR1 SGHNT and CDR2 YYREEE (reference sequence).

Sequencing was carried out using PBMCs or T cells enriched from blood (not recorded which). V is TRBV5-4 and J is TRBJ2-3; 7 bases align to TRBD2. The sequence was obtained from a woman in her forties with acute COVID-19. The chain's CDR3 is CASSLDRREDTQYF. CDR3 in DNA: TGTGCCAGCAGCTTGGACCGGCGGGAGGATACGCAGTATTTT.